The 20 T cell receptor beta chains presented below share a single source sample, sequenced in a study of blood T cell repertoires in COVID-19. Clones were read by immunoSEQ multiplex PCR, and TCRdb kept only the in-frame ones, dropping some. Among 250,000 to 350,000 clones listed, approximately 85% were seen once. Sequenced material: peripheral blood. These receptors came from a human donor with COVID-19, enrolled during active disease. The donor label of this sample is uncertain.

This chain connects TRBV7-9 to TRBJ2-7; TRBD1 aligns across 10 bases. V was clipped by 2 bases and J by 4 bases; unmatched bases: 5. In germline, CDR1 is SEHNR, CDR2 FQNEAQ (reference sequence). There are 15 residues in the CDR3. The CDR3 DNA sequence: TGTGCCAGCAGCTTAATCGGACAGGGGGGGTACGAGCAGTACTTC. Amino acid sequence: CASSLIGQGGYEQYF.

This clone showed up just a few times. The chain combines TRBV2 with TRBJ1-6; 9 bases map to TRBD1. CDR3 length equals 15 residues. With 5 bases clipped from V and 8 bases from J, the junction kept 7 bases outside the gene matches. The germline V gene has CDR1 SNHLY and CDR2 FYNNEI. CDR3 residues: CASSFGQGRDSPLHF. DNA of the CDR3: TGTGCCAGCAGTTTTGGACAGGGGAGGGATTCACCCCTCCACTTT.

The chain joins TRBV11-3 to TRBJ2-3; maybe TRBD2 (6 bases). Between the trimmed V and J ends, which lost 0 bases and 5 bases, there was a span of 18 bases. CDR1 and CDR2 (germline): SGHNT, YENEEA. The CDR3 is made up of 17 amino acids. The CDR3 is CASSLDSSGNHQDTQYF. For the CDR3, the DNA is TGTGCCAGCAGCTTAGATAGTAGCGGAAATCACCAAGATACGCAGTATTTT.

This sequence joins TRBV7-3 and TRBJ2-1; TRBD2 aligns across 8 bases. Germline loops: CDR1 SGHTA, CDR2 FQGTGA. CDR3 size: 14 residues. Trimming removed 5 bases from V and 9 bases from J; junction bases left unmatched: 9. CDR3 region: CASSPTGTSVEQFF. The CDR3 DNA reads TGTGCCAGCAGCCCGACCGGGACTAGTGTTGAGCAGTTCTTC.

The rearrangement uses TRBV12-3 or TRBV12-4 and TRBJ1-2, with 7 nucleotides matching TRBD1. The CDR3 has 13 amino acids. V was clipped by 5 bases and J by 8 bases; unmatched bases: 8. CDR3 nucleotides: TGTGCCAGCAGTCACCAGGGGGTATTAGGCTACACCTTC. Its translation: CASSHQGVLGYTF.

As regards this clone: The junction and the germline gene differ at one end; a read error may be behind it. The rearrangement links TRBV7-7 to TRBJ2-1; D is possibly TRBD1 (6 bases). Germline assignment: CDR1 SSHAT and CDR2 FNYEAQ (reference sequence). This CDR3 is built from 15 residues. CDR3 DNA sequence: TGTGCTAGCAGCTTAGGGGACACTAGGAACAATGAGCAGTTCTTC. This translates into CASSLGDTRNNEQFF.

V and J are TRBV28 and TRBJ1-1; 8 nucleotides match TRBD1. V trimming: 7 bases; J trimming: 0 bases; junction bases outside the gene matches: 13. The CDR3 spans 17 residues. The germline V gene has CDR1 MDHEN and CDR2 SYDVKM. The DNA for the CDR3 is TGTGCCAGCACCTTTATCAGGGGGCCCCAATTGAACACTGAAGCTTTCTTT. Translated, it gives CASTFIRGPQLNTEAFF.

This chain joins TRBV15 and TRBJ1-1; D gene unclear. V was cut by 4 bases and J by 3 bases, with 12 bases left in between. CDR3 length equals 14 residues. Germline CDR1 is LNHNV and CDR2 is YYDKDF (reference sequence). CDR3: CATSIHLGDTEAFF. In nucleotides, the CDR3 is TGTGCCACCAGCATCCACCTCGGGGACACTGAAGCTTTCTTT.

The V gene is TRBV5-8, the J gene TRBJ1-3; 9 bases match TRBD1. The germline V gene has CDR1 SGHTS and CDR2 YDEGEE. The CDR3 spans 15 residues. The V and J ends lost 8 bases and 4 bases, in that order; junction bases with no gene match: 10. The CDR3 here is CARNGQGPSGNTIYF. The CDR3 DNA follows: TGTGCCAGAAACGGACAGGGGCCCTCCGGAAACACCATATATTTT.

V is TRBV9 and J is TRBJ2-5, with 7 bases fitting TRBD2. Germline V gene data show CDR1 as SGDLS and CDR2 as YYNGEE. The ends lost 3 bases at V and 3 bases at J; junction bases unmatched: 2. The CDR3 has 13 residues. The DNA of the CDR3 is TGTGCCAGCAGCGCCGGGACTAAAGAGACCCAGTACTTC. Its protein is CASSAGTKETQYF.

The V gene is TRBV28, the J gene TRBJ1-6; D perhaps matches TRBD1 (5 bases). Germline V CDR1 and CDR2: MDHEN, SYDVKM. The CDR3 totals 16 residues. Trimming removed 7 bases at V and 0 bases at J, with 13 bases between. The CDR3 DNA follows: TGTGCCAGCAAACGGGGGGGTAGCTCCTATAATTCACCCCTCCACTTT. Encoded protein: CASKRGGSSYNSPLHF.

V and J are TRBV9 and TRBJ1-6, with TRBD1 matching over 7 bases. There are 16 residues in the CDR3. V dropped 3 bases and J dropped 8; count of bases not matched to a gene: 11. CDR1 is SGDLS, CDR2 YYNGEE, per germline. Written as DNA, the CDR3 is TGTGCCAGCAGCGCCGGGACCGGGACAGATCATTCACCCCTCCACTTT. Residues: CASSAGTGTDHSPLHF.

The chain joins TRBV3-1 (or the pseudogene TRBV3-2) to TRBJ2-1; TRBD2 matches 11 bases. Germline lookup yields CDR1 LGHDT and CDR2 YNNKEL (reference sequence). The CDR3 contains 14 residues. V gave up 4 bases and J gave up 8 bases; unmatched junction bases: 4. CDR3 coding DNA: TGTGCCAGCAGCCGTACTAGCGGGAGCCATGAGCAGTTCTTC. Translation: CASSRTSGSHEQFF.

The genes are TRBV2 and TRBJ1-2, with D unresolved. The CDR3 runs 14 residues. The V end lost 6 bases, the J end lost 4 bases, and 15 bases lay between the germline ends. CDR1 is SNHLY and CDR2 is FYNNEI in the germline V gene. CDR3 nucleotides: TGTGCCAGCAGGGGGAGGACCGTTACCTATGGCTACACCTTC. It codes for CASRGRTVTYGYTF.

As DNA, the CDR3 is TGTGCCAGCAGTGGCCGGACTGCTGATTCACCCCTCCACTTT. Translating it yields CASSGRTADSPLHF. The chain has TRBV6-6 and TRBJ1-6; D not resolved. CDR3 length: 14 amino acids. CDR1 is MNHNY and CDR2 is SVGAGI in the germline V gene (reference sequence). Trimming cost V 5 bases and J 8 bases, with 13 bases left between them.

The chain joins TRBV6-6 to TRBJ2-7, with 10 bases identical to TRBD1. This CDR3 spans 14 amino acids. Germline-derived CDR1 and CDR2 are MNHNY and SVGAGI (reference sequence). V lost 4 bases to trimming and J lost 6 bases; unmatched junction nucleotides: 6. The CDR3 loop is CASSSGQGEGEQYF. CDR3 in DNA: TGTGCCAGCAGTTCCGGACAGGGGGAAGGCGAGCAGTACTTC.

V usage is TRBV28 and J usage is TRBJ1-5; the D is unclear. Deletions cut 1 base from V and 6 bases from J, with 13 bases between. Germline V gene lookup returns CDR1 MDHEN and CDR2 SYDVKM. This CDR3 region has 15 residues. The CDR3 sequence is CASSLLRRASQPQHF. CDR3 coding DNA: TGTGCCAGCAGTTTATTACGGAGGGCGAGTCAGCCCCAGCATTTT.

This clone was found a few times. The rearrangement links TRBV5-1 to TRBJ1-1; a weak D match, TRBD1 (5 bases). The CDR3 loop spans 16 amino acids. Germline CDR1 SGHRS, CDR2 YFSETQ. The V and J ends lost 7 bases and 0 bases respectively, with 19 bases between them. CDR3 amino acids: CASSREGLTMNTEAFF. In DNA form, the CDR3 reads TGCGCCAGCTCCAGGGAGGGTTTGACGATGAACACTGAAGCTTTCTTT.

V is TRBV7-2 and J is TRBJ1-4; D remains ambiguous. Per the germline V gene, CDR1 is SGHTA and CDR2 is FQGNSA. V shed 4 bases and J shed 4 bases, with 13 bases lying between them. The CDR3 loop spans 15 amino acids. For the CDR3, the DNA is TGTGCCAGCAGCTCTGGGCTATTGGGTAATGAAAAACTGTTTTTT. This translates into CASSSGLLGNEKLFF.

The J gene is TRBJ1-2, the V gene TRBV3-1 (or the pseudogene TRBV3-2); possible D gene TRBD1, 6 bases. The CDR3 runs to 12 residues. Per germline, CDR1 LGHDT and CDR2 YNNKEL (reference sequence). V was trimmed by 6 bases and J by 6 bases, leaving 11 bases between them. CDR3 coding DNA: TGTGCCAGCAGTCTACAGGGCCATGGCTACACCTTC. This encodes CASSLQGHGYTF.